Included here is one T cell receptor (beta chain) sequence, with context. The CDR3 contains 16 residues. Germline V CDR1 and CDR2: SGHRS, YFSETQ. V lost 4 bases to trimming and J lost 7 bases; unmatched junction nucleotides: 14. This sample was included in a study of T cell changes during pregnancy in multiple sclerosis. Generated by immunoSEQ multiplex PCR, the TCRdb table keeps only in-frame clones and is missing some. The sample carries under 75,000 clones, around 91% recorded once. The chain recombines TRBV5-1 with TRBJ1-1; 9 positions agree with TRBD1. The clonotype comes from a female donor in good health, enrolled as a control in a pregnancy study. Source: peripheral blood, taken in the third trimester of pregnancy. CDR3 nucleotides: TGCGCCAGCAGCGAGGGACAGGGATCGTTTGTGATTGAAGCTTTCTTT. It specifies CASSEGQGSFVIEAFF.